This entry is about one T cell receptor beta chain. The target antigen is unknown. These data are taken from a study of long-term antiretroviral therapy in people with HIV. Turning to the study itself: The earliest samples predate the 2015 immediate-ART recommendation by about a decade. Study-wide results and limits: Blood sampling spanned 2004 to 2017, possibly under older ART regimens.

Sequencing used immunoSEQ v3.0 at survey level. Sequencing used immunoSEQ multiplex PCR; TCRdb keeps in-frame clones, though not all of them. The sample includes about 36,000 clones, 80% of them seen just once. The sample in question was unsorted PBMCs, obtained 3.4 years after starting antiretroviral therapy. The TCR comes from a man aged 30 to 39 with HIV.

The DNA for the CDR3 is TGTGCCAGCGAGGACCGGAGCTCCTACGAGCAGTACTTC. This encodes CASEDRSSYEQYF. The chain uses TRBV6-6 and TRBJ2-7; D remains ambiguous. With 8 bases removed from V and 0 bases from J, the gap between germline ends came to 11 bases. CDR1 MNHNY and CDR2 SVGAGI come from the germline V gene (reference sequence). CDR3 length: 13 amino acids.